This TCR beta chain was identified during a study of cytomegalovirus exposure and HLA in healthy donors. Study as a whole: There were roughly 110 million unique TCR beta sequences, drawn from 180 million or so T cells, in an earlier analysis.

Use of 60 Vbeta and 13 Jbeta primers characterized the PCR. Sequencing used immunoSEQ multiplex PCR; TCRdb keeps in-frame clones, though not all of them. The sample lists under 150,000 clones, nearly 80% occurring once. Regarding this clone: Its antigen remains unidentified.

Study conclusions and caveats: It was in a later analysis that TCR association rates were seen to vary by HLA locus, highest for DRB1 and lowest for HLA-C. Later work found most CMV-associated TCR beta chains apparently HLA-restricted.

This CDR3 region has 14 residues. V was clipped by 2 bases and J by 3 bases; unmatched bases: 2. Germline V gene lookup returns CDR1 SGHRS and CDR2 YFSETQ. The chain links TRBV5-1 to TRBJ1-1, with 9 nucleotides matching TRBD1. The receptor comes from a woman aged 35 to 49 in good health and CMV-seronegative. The sequenced sample was PBMCs. The CDR3 DNA follows: TGCGCCAGCAGCTTCGACAGGGGGGACACTGAAGCTTTCTTT. Translated, it gives CASSFDRGDTEAFF.